This entry describes one T cell receptor (beta chain). The antigen is not known. Germline lookup yields CDR1 SGHVS and CDR2 FNYEAQ. V lost 3 bases, J lost 5 bases, and 14 bases lay in between. CDR3 length: 15 residues. The data were obtained in a study of cytomegalovirus exposure and HLA in healthy donors. General study results and limits: Cytomegalovirus-associated status was assigned to more than 150 TCR beta chains.

PCR primers comprised 60 Vbeta and 13 Jbeta primers. Using immunoSEQ multiplex PCR, the repertoire was profiled, and TCRdb retains in-frame clones only, with some absent. This table holds roughly 190,000 clones, around 75% found once. This clonotype was sampled from a woman aged 25 to 39 in good health and CMV-seronegative. The chain links TRBV7-6 to TRBJ1-5; maybe TRBD1 (5 bases). Material for sequencing was PBMCs. CDR3 nucleotide sequence: TGTGCCAGCAGCTTTGGGACGGGGGGATATCAGCCCCAGCATTTT. This codes for CASSFGTGGYQPQHF.